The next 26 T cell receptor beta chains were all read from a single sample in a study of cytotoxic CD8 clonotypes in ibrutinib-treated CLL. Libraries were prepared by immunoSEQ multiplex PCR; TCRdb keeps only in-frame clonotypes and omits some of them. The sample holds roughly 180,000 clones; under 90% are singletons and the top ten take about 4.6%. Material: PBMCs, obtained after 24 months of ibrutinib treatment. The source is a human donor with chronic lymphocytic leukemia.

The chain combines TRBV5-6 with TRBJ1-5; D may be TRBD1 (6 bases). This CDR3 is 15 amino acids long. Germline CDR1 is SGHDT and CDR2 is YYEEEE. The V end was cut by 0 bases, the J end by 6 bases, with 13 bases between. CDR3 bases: TGTGCCAGCAGCTTGGCCGGGAGGGGGACTCAGCCCCAGCATTTT. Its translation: CASSLAGRGTQPQHF.

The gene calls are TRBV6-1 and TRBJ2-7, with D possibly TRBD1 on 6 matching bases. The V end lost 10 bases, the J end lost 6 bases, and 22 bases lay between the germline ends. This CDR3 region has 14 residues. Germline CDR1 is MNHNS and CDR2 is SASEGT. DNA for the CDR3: TGTGCCATCGAGGGGGTCACTCCAACCGGCGAGCAGTACTTC. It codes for CAIEGVTPTGEQYF.

The CDR3 nucleotides read TGTGCCTGGAGTATGGACAGTAACTATGGCTACACCTTC. Its protein is CAWSMDSNYGYTF. This chain connects TRBV30 to TRBJ1-2; tentative D call: TRBD1 (6 bases). V dropped 2 bases and J dropped 1 base, with 8 bases sitting between them. This CDR3 region has 13 residues. Looked up from germline, CDR1 is GTSNPN and CDR2 is SVGIG (reference sequence).

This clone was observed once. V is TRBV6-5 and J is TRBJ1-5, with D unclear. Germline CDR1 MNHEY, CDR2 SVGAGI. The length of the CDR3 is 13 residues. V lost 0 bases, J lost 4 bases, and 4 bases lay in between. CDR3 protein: CASSYSKNQPQHF. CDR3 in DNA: TGTGCCAGCAGTTACTCGAAAAATCAGCCCCAGCATTTT.

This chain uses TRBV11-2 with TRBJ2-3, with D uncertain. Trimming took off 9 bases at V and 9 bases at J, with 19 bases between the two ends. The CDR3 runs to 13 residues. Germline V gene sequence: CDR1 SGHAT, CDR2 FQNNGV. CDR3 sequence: CASPGTDRNTQYF. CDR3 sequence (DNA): TGTGCCAGTCCGGGTACAGACCGGAACACGCAGTATTTT.

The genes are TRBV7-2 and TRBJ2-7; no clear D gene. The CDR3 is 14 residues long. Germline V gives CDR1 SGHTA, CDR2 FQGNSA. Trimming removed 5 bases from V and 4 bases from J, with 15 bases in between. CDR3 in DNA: TGTGCCAGCAGCCCCTCGGTGGTACCTTACGAGCAGTACTTC. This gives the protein CASSPSVVPYEQYF.

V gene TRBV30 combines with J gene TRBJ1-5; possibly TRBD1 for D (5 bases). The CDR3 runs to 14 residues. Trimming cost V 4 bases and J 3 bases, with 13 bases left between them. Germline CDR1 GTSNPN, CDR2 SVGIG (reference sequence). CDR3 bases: TGTGCCTGGACCTCGGGACTTTTCAATCAGCCCCAGCATTTT. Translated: CAWTSGLFNQPQHF.

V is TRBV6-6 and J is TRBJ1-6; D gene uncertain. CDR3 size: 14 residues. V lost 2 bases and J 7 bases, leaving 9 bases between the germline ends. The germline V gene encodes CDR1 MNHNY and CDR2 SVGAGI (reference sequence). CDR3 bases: TGTGCCAGCAGTTACGGAGGGCAGAATTCACCCCTCCACTTT. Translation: CASSYGGQNSPLHF.

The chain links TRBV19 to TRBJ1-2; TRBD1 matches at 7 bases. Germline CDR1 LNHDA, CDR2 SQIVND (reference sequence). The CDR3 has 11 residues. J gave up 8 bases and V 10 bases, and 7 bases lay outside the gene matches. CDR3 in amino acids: CAMDHRGGYTF. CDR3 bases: TGTGCCATGGACCACAGGGGCGGCTACACCTTC.

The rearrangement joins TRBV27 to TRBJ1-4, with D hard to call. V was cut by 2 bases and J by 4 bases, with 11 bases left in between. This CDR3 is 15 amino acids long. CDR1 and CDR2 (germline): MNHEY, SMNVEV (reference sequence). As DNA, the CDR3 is TGTGCCAGCAGTTTACAGTCGCAGCATAATGAAAAACTGTTTTTT. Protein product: CASSLQSQHNEKLFF.

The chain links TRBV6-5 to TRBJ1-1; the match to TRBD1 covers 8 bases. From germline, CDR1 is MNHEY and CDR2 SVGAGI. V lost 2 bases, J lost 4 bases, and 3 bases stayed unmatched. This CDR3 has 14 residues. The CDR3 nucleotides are TGTGCCAGCAGTTACGGTCAGGGGGCCACTGAAGCTTTCTTT. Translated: CASSYGQGATEAFF.

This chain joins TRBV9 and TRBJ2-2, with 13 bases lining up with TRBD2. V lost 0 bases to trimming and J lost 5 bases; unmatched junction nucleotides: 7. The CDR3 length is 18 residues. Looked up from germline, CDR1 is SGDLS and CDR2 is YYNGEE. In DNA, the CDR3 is TGTGCCAGCAGCGTAGCACTAGCGGGAGGGCCCGGGACCGGGGAGCTGTTTTTT. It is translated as CASSVALAGGPGTGELFF.

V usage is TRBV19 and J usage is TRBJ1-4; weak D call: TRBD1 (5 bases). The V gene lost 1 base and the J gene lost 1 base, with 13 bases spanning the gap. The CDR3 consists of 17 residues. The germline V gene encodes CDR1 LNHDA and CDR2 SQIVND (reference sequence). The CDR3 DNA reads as TGTGCCAGTAGTATAGCAGGGAGTCGACGAACTAATGAAAAACTGTTTTTT. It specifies CASSIAGSRRTNEKLFF.

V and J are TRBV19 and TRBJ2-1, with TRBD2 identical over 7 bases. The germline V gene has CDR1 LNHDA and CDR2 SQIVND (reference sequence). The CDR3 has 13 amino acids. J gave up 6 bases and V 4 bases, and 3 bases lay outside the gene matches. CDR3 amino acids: CASSRTSFNEQFF. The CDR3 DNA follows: TGTGCCAGTAGTAGGACTAGTTTCAATGAGCAGTTCTTC.

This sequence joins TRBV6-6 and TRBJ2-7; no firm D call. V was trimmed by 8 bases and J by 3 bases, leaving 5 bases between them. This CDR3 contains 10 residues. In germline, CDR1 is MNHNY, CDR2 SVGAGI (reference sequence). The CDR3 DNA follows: TGTGCCAGCGGGTTCTACGAGCAGTACTTC. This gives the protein CASGFYEQYF.

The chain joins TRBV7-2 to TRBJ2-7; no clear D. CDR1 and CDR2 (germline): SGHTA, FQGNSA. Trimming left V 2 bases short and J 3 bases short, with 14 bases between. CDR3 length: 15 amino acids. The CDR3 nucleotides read TGTGCCAGCAGCTTACTCCGGAGTCCCGTCTACGAGCAGTACTTC. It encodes CASSLLRSPVYEQYF.

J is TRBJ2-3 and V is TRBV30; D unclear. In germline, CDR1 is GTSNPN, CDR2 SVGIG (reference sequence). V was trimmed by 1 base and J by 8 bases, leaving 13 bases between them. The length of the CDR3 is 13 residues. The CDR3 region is CAWSAPQLRTQYF. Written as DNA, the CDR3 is TGTGCCTGGAGTGCTCCCCAGCTGCGTACGCAGTATTTT.

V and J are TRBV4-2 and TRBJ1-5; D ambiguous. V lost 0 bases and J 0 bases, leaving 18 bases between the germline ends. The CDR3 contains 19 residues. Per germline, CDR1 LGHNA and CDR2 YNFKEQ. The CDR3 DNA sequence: TGTGCCAGCAGCCAAGAGGATTCGTTTTCTTATAATAGCAATCAGCCCCAGCATTTT. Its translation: CASSQEDSFSYNSNQPQHF.

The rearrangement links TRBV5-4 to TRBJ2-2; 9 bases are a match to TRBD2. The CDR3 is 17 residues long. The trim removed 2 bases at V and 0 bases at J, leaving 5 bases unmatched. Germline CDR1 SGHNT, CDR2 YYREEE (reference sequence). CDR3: CASSLGLALTNTGELFF. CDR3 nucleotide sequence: TGTGCCAGCAGCTTAGGACTAGCGCTTACGAACACCGGGGAGCTGTTTTTT.

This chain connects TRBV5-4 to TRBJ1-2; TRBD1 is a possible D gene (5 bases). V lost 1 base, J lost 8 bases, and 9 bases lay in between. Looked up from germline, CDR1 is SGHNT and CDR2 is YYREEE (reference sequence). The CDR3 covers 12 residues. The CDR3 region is CASSLRGYGYTF. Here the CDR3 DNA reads TGTGCCAGCAGCTTGAGGGGTTACGGCTACACCTTC.

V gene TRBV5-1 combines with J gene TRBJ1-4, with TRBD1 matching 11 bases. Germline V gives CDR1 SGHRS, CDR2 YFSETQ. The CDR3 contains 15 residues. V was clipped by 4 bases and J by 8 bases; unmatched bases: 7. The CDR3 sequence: CASSLLGQGGEKLFF. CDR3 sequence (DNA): TGCGCCAGCAGCCTACTGGGACAGGGGGGCGAAAAACTGTTTTTT.

The CDR3 here is CASSSRRGEETQYF. The CDR3 bases are TGTGCCAGCAGCTCCCGTCGGGGGGAAGAGACCCAGTACTTC. The chain carries TRBV7-2 and TRBJ2-5; 7 bases agree with TRBD2. The CDR3 length is 14 residues. The germline V gene has CDR1 SGHTA and CDR2 FQGNSA. Trimming cost V 4 bases and J 3 bases; bases outside gene matches: 5.

CDR3 loop: CASIPPDRGGSNEQFF. Written as DNA, the CDR3 is TGCGCCAGCATTCCCCCCGACAGGGGCGGGAGCAATGAGCAGTTCTTC. This chain links TRBV23-1 with TRBJ2-1; possible D gene TRBD1, 8 bases. TRBV23-1 is noted as an ORF with a role that remains uncertain. Trimming took off 7 bases at V and 6 bases at J, with 22 bases between the two ends. The CDR3 consists of 16 residues.

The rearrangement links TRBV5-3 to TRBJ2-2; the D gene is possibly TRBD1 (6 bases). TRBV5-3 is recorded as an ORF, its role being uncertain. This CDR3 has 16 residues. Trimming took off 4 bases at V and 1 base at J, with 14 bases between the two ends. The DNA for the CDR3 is TGTGCCAGAAGCCCCTTCGGACAGAGGAACACCGGGGAGCTGTTTTTT. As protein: CARSPFGQRNTGELFF.

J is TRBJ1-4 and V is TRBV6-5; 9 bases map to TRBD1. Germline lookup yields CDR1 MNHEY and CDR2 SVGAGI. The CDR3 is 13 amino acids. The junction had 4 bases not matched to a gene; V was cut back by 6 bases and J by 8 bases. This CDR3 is CASRTGGREKLFF. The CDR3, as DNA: TGTGCCAGCAGGACAGGGGGGAGAGAAAAACTGTTTTTT.

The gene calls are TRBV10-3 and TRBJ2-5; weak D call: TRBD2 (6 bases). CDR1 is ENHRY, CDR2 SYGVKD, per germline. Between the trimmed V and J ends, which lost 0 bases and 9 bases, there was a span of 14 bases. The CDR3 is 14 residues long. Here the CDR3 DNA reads TGTGCCATCAGTGAGTCGATAGCGGCGGATTCCCAGTACTTC. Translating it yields CAISESIAADSQYF.